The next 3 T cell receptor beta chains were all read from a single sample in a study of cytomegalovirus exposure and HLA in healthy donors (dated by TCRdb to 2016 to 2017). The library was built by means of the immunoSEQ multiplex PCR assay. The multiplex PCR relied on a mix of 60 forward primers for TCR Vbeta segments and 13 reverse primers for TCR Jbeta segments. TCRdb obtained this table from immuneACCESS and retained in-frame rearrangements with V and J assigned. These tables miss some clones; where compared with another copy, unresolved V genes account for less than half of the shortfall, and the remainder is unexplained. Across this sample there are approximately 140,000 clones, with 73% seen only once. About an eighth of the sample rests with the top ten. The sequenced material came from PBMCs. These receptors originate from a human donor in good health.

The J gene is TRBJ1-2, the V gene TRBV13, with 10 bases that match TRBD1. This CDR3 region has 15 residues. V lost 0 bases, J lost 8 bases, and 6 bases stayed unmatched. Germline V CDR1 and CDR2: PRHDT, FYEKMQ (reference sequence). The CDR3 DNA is TGTGCCAGCAGCTTAGGCCGACAGGGGGCGCAAGGCTACACCTTC. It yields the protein CASSLGRQGAQGYTF.

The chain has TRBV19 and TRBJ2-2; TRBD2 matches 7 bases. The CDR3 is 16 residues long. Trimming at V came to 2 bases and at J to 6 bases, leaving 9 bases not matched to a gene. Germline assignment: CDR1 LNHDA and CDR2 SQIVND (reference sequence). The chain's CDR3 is CASSILVAGESGELFF. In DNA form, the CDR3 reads TGTGCCAGTAGTATATTAGTGGCGGGAGAGTCCGGGGAGCTGTTTTTT. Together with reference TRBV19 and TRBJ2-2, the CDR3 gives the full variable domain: DGGITQSPKYLFRKEGQNVTLSCEQNLNHDAMYWYRQDPGQGLRLIYYSQIVNDFQKGDIAEGYSVSREKKESFPLTVTSAQKNPTAFYLCASSILVAGESGELFFGEGSRLTVL.

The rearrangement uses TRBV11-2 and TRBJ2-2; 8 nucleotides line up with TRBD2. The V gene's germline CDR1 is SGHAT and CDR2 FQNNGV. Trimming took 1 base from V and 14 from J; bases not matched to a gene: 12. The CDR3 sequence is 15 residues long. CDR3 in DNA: TGTGCCAGCAGCTTAGCGGGACCGCTTCTAGCGGGTCTGTTTTTT. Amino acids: CASSLAGPLLAGLFF.